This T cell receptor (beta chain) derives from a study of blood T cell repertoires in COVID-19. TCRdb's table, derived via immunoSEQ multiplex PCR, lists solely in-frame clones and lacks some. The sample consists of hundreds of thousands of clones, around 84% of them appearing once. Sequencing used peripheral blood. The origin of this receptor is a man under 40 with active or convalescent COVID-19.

The CDR3 spells CASSLVGNPRDEQYF. The CDR3 nucleotides read TGTGCCAGCAGCTTAGTTGGGAACCCCAGGGACGAGCAGTACTTC. This chain connects TRBV7-2 to TRBJ2-7, with a possible D match to TRBD1 (5 bases). The CDR3 runs to 15 residues. CDR1 and CDR2 from the germline V gene are SGHTA and FQGNSA. V was cut by 1 base and J by 5 bases, with 15 bases left in between.